Described below is a single TCR beta chain sequence and its context. Its specificity is not known. PCR used 60 Vbeta primers and 13 Jbeta primers. The table came from immunoSEQ multiplex PCR; TCRdb's copy has only in-frame clones and leaves some out. The sample lists some 140,000 clones; around nine tenths were seen once. Germline CDR1 is LNHDA and CDR2 is SQIVND (reference sequence). The CDR3 has 16 residues. Trimming pared 4 bases from V and 3 bases from J, leaving 19 bases between. The source of the sample is a study of cytomegalovirus exposure and HLA in healthy donors. Regarding the study as a whole: It emerged from a later analysis that several of the most significant clusters appeared to be linked to common viral pathogens. Later work showed greater clonal expansion in HLA-associated TCR beta chains than in equally common others.

The specimen sequenced was PBMCs. The clonotype comes from a woman aged 25 to 45 in good health and CMV-seronegative. This chain joins TRBV19 and TRBJ2-7; tentatively, D is TRBD2 (5 bases). In DNA, the CDR3 is TGTGCCAGTAGTAAGCGGTTGGTAGCGACGGGCTACGAGCAGTACTTC. Translating it yields CASSKRLVATGYEQYF.